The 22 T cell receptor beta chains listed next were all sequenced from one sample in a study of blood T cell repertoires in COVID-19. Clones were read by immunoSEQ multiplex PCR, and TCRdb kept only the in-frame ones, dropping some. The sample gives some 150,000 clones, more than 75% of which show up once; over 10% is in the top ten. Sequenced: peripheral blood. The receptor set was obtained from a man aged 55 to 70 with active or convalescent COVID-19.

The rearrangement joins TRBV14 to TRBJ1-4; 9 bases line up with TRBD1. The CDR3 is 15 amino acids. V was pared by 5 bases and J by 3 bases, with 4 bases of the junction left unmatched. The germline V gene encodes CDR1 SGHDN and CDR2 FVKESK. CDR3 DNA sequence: TGTGCCAGCAGCTCCCGGGACAGGGCTAATGAAAAACTGTTTTTT. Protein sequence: CASSSRDRANEKLFF. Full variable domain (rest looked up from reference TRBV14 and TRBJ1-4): EAGVTQFPSHSVIEKGQTVTLRCDPISGHDNLYWYRRVMGKEIKFLLHFVKESKQDESGMPNNRFLAERTGGTYSTLKVQPAELEDSGVYFCASSSRDRANEKLFFGSGTQLSVL.

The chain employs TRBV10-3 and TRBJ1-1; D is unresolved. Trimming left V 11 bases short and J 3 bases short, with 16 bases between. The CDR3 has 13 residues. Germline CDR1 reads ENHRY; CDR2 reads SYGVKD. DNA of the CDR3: TGTGCCGCCGCGCGGCAGTCCCACACTGAAGCTTTCTTT. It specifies CAAARQSHTEAFF.

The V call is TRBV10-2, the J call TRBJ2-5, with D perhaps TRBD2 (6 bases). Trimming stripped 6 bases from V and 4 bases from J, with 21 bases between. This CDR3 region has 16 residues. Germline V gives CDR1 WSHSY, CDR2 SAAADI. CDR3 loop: CASRAPRDLPRETQYF. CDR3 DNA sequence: TGCGCCAGCAGGGCACCTCGGGACTTACCACGAGAGACCCAGTACTTC.

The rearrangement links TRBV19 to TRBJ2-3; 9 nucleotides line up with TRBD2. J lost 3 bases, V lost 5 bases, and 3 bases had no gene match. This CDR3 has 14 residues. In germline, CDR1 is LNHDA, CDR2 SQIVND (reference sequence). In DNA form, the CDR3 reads TGTGCCAGTAGTCCGCGGGAGGGGACAGATACGCAGTATTTT. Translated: CASSPREGTDTQYF.

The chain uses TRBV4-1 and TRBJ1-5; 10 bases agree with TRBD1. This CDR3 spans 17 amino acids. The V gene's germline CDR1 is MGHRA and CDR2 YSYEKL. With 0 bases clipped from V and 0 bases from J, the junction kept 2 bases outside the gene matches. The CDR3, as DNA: TGCGCCAGCAGCCAAGAGGGGACAGGGGATAGCAATCAGCCCCAGCATTTT. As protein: CASSQEGTGDSNQPQHF.

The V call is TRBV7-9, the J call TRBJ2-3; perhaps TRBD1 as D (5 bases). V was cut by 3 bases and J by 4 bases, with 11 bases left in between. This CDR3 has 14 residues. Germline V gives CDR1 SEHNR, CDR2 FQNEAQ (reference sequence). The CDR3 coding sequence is TGTGCCAGCAGCTTGCAGGGCGGCGCAGATACGCAGTATTTT. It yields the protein CASSLQGGADTQYF.

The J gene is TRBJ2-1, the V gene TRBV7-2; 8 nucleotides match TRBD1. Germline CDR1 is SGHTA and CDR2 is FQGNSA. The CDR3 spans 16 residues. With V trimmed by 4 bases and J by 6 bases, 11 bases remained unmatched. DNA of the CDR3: TGTGCCAGCAGCTCGAGGGTCGGTACAGGGGGCAATGAGCAGTTCTTC. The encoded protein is CASSSRVGTGGNEQFF. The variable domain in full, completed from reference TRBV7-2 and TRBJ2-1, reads GAGVSQSPSNKVTEKGKDVELRCDPISGHTALYWYRQSLGQGLEFLIYFQGNSAPDKSGLPSDRFSAERTGGSVSTLTIQRTQQEDSAVYLCASSSRVGTGGNEQFFGPGTRLTVL.

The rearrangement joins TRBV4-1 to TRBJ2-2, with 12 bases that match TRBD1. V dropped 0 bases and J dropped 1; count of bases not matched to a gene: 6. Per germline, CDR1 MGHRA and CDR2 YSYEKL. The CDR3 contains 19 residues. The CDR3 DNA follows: TGCGCCAGCAGCCAAGATCGGGGGACAGGGGGCAGGAACACCGGGGAGCTGTTTTTT. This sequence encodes CASSQDRGTGGRNTGELFF.

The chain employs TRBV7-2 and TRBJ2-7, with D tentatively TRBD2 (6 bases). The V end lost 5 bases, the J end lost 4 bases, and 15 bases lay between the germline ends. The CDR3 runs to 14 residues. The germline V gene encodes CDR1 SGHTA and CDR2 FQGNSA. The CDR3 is CASSGNSGLYEQYF. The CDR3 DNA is TGTGCCAGCAGCGGAAATAGCGGACTTTACGAGCAGTACTTC.

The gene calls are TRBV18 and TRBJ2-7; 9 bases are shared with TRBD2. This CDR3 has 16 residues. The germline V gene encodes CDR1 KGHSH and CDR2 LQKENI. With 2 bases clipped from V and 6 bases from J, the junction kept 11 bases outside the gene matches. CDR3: CASSPGLAGSGGEQYF. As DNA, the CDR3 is TGTGCCAGCTCACCAGGCCTAGCGGGAAGCGGGGGCGAGCAGTACTTC.

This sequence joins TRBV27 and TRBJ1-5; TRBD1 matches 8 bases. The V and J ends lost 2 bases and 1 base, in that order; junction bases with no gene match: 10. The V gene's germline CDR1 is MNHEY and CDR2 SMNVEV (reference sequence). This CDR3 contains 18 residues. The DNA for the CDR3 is TGTGCCAGCAGTTTAATCGCAGGGGGCTACGGGAGCAATCAGCCCCAGCATTTT. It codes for CASSLIAGGYGSNQPQHF.

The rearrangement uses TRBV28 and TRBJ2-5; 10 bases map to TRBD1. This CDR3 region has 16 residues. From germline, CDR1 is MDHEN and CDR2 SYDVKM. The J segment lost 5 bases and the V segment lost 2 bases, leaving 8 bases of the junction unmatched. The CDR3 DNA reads TGTGCCAGCAGTTTACCGGACAGGGGGGAATTGGAGACCCAGTACTTC. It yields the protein CASSLPDRGELETQYF. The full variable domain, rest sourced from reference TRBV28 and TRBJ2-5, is DVKVTQSSRYLVKRTGEKVFLECVQDMDHENMFWYRQDPGLGLRLIYFSYDVKMKEKGDIPEGYSVSREKKERFSLILESASTNQTSMYLCASSLPDRGELETQYFGPGTRLLVL.

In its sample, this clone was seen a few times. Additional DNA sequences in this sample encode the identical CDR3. The CDR3 loop is CSVGQTNQPQHF. CDR3 DNA: TGCAGCGTTGGACAGACAAATCAGCCCCAGCATTTT. This chain joins TRBV29-1 and TRBJ1-5; D may be TRBD1 (5 bases). The germline gives CDR1 SQVTM, CDR2 ANQGSEA. The CDR3 loop spans 12 amino acids. Deletions cut 4 bases from V and 4 bases from J, with 8 bases between.

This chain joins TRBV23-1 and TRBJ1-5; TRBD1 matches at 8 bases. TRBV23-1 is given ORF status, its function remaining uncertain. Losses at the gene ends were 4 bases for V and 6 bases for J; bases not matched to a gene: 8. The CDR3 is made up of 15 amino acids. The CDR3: CASSLRTGRFQPQHF. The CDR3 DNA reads TGCGCCAGCAGTCTACGGACAGGGCGATTTCAGCCCCAGCATTTT.

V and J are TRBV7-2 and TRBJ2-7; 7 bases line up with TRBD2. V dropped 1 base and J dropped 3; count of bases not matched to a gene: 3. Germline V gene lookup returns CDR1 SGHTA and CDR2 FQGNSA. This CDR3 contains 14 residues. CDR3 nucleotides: TGTGCCAGCAGCTTAGGCGGGAGCGTCTACGAGCAGTACTTC. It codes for CASSLGGSVYEQYF.

Written as DNA, the CDR3 is TGCGCCAGCAGCCAAGTAGCGGGAGGGGGGACAGATACGCAGTATTTT. Amino acids: CASSQVAGGGTDTQYF. The genes are TRBV4-3 and TRBJ2-3; TRBD2 matches 11 bases. Per the germline V gene, CDR1 is LGHNA and CDR2 is YSLEER. The CDR3 contains 16 residues. Trimming removed 1 base from V and 3 bases from J; junction bases left unmatched: 3.

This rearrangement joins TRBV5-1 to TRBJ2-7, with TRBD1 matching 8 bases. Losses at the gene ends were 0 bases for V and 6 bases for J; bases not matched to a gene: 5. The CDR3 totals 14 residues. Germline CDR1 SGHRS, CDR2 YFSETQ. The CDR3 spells CASSLGTGWREQYF. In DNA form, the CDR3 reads TGCGCCAGCAGCTTGGGGACAGGGTGGCGCGAGCAGTACTTC.

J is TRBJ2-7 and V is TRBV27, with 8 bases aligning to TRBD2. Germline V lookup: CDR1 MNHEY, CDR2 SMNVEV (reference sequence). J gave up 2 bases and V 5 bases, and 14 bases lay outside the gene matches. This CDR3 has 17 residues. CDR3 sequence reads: CASSHGGERGNTYEQYF. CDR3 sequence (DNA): TGTGCCAGCAGTCACGGGGGGGAGCGGGGCAACACCTACGAGCAGTACTTC.

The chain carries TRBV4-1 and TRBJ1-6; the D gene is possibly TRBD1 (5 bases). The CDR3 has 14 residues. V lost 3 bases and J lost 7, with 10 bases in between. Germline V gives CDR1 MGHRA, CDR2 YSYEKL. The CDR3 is CASSQQGWNSPLHF. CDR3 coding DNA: TGCGCCAGCAGCCAGCAGGGTTGGAATTCACCCCTCCACTTT.

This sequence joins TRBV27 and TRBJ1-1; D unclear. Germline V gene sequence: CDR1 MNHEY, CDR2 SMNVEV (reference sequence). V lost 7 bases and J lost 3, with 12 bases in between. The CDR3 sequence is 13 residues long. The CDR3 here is CASNRDRDTEAFF. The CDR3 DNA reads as TGTGCCAGCAATCGGGATCGGGACACTGAAGCTTTCTTT.

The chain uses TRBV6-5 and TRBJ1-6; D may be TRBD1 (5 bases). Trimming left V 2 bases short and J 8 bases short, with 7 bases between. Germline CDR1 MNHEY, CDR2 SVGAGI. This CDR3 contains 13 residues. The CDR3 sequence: CASSYDRDSPLHF. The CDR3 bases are TGTGCCAGCAGTTACGACAGAGATTCACCCCTCCACTTT.

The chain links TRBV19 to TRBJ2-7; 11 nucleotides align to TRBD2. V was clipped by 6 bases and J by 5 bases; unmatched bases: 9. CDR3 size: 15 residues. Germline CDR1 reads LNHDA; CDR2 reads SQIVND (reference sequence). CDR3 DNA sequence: TGTGCCAGTAGCCTCGGGCTAGCGGGAGGTAACGAGCAGTACTTC. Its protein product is CASSLGLAGGNEQYF.